This T cell receptor beta chain emerged from a study of a mutant IDH1 vaccine in newly diagnosed glioma. Time point meaning: baseline, week 1 (first vaccination visit). Treatment here: pre-vaccination baseline after standard-of-care therapy. Trimming removed 0 bases from V and 12 bases from J, with 13 bases in between. CDR3 length: 13 amino acids. The germline gives CDR1 SGDLS, CDR2 YYNGEE. Data came from immunoSEQ multiplex PCR; TCRdb stores just in-frame clones and leaves some out. The table lists some 67,000 clones, around 83% of them singletons, with around 4.5% in the top ten. This clone appeared a single time.

The receptor was derived from a woman under 30 with glioma. Some clones in this sample may be carry-over from other donors' samples. V is TRBV9 and J is TRBJ1-5; D is undetermined. Sequenced material: peripheral blood mononuclear cells (PBMCs), taken from a glioma patient treated with radiotherapy, temozolomide or both. The CDR3 reads CASSVDPRGLQHF. CDR3 DNA: TGTGCCAGCAGCGTAGACCCCCGCGGCCTCCAGCATTTT.